The 19 T cell receptor beta chains in this list originate from one sample, sequenced in a study of T cells after yellow fever vaccination. TCRdb used MiXCR to reprocess the 5' RACE reads, holding one entry per CDR3 protein. The table has around 150,000 distinct CDR3 sequences, under 7.5% seen once. The starting material was CD4+ T cells sorted from PBMCs, obtained 4 to 6 days after the first yellow fever vaccination. The receptors were gathered from a man younger than 35 who received the YFV17D yellow fever vaccine.

This clonotype was seen repeatedly, ten times or more. The chain links TRBV11-1 to TRBJ2-2; D gene uncertain. CDR1 and CDR2 from the germline V gene are SGHAT and FQDESV (reference sequence). Trimming took 0 bases from V and 2 from J, leaving 7 bases between them. The CDR3 runs to 15 residues. CDR3 residues: CASSLAPINTGELFF. DNA of the CDR3: TGTGCCAGCAGCTTAGCGCCCATAAACACCGGGGAGCTGTTTTTT.

This clonotype was counted at least ten times. This chain uses TRBV6-5 with TRBJ2-3; D not certain. This CDR3 is 12 amino acids long. The germline V gene has CDR1 MNHEY and CDR2 SVGAGI. Trimming took off 9 bases at V and 13 bases at J, with 20 bases between the two ends. CDR3 sequence reads: CASRYPHSHKYF. For the CDR3, the DNA is TGTGCCAGTCGGTACCCCCACAGCCATAAGTATTTT.

This clonotype was picked up many times. The chain joins TRBV3-1 to TRBJ1-4; 7 bases line up with TRBD1. Germline lookup yields CDR1 LGHDT and CDR2 YNNKEL (reference sequence). Trimming took 3 bases from V and 7 from J; bases not matched to a gene: 5. There are 14 residues in the CDR3. CDR3 sequence: CASSHRQGREKLFF. The CDR3 coding sequence is TGTGCCAGCAGCCACCGACAGGGTCGTGAAAAACTGTTTTTT.

This clonotype was recorded a few times. This sequence joins TRBV20-1 and TRBJ1-2; the D gene is possibly TRBD1 (5 bases). Germline-derived CDR1 and CDR2 are DFQATT and SNEGSKA (reference sequence). The CDR3 has 10 amino acids. The V end was cut by 6 bases, the J end by 7 bases, with 9 bases between. The CDR3: CSARDGGYTF. CDR3 nucleotide sequence: TGCAGTGCGCGGGACGGTGGCTACACCTTC.

This clonotype was observed a handful of times. Just one base apart from a much larger clone, this may be a read error. The CDR3 sequence is CPSSPSGVRTDTQYF. CDR3 DNA: TGTCCCAGCAGTCCTAGCGGGGTGCGCACAGATACGCAGTATTTT. The chain recombines TRBV5-4 with TRBJ2-3, with 9 nucleotides matching TRBD2. The CDR3 length is 15 residues. Germline values: CDR1 SGHNT, CDR2 YYREEE (reference sequence).

This clonotype was picked up a small number of times. CDR3 amino acids: CATRGLAGELFF. The CDR3 DNA reads as TGTGCCACCAGGGGGCTGGCCGGGGAGCTGTTTTTT. V is TRBV11-2 and J is TRBJ2-2; 8 positions agree with TRBD1. The CDR3 has 12 residues. J lost 6 bases, V lost 10 bases, and 4 bases had no gene match. Germline CDR1 reads SGHAT; CDR2 reads FQNNGV.

This clonotype was observed many times. This chain links TRBV20-1 with TRBJ1-1; TRBD1 matches at 7 bases. The trim removed 6 bases at V and 1 base at J, leaving 8 bases unmatched. Germline values: CDR1 DFQATT, CDR2 SNEGSKA (reference sequence). This CDR3 contains 14 residues. The chain's CDR3 is CSATSGTENTEAFF. CDR3 nucleotide sequence: TGCAGTGCAACCTCCGGGACAGAGAACACTGAAGCTTTCTTT.

This sequence joins TRBV7-2 and TRBJ2-5, with D maybe TRBD2 (6 bases). Trimming removed 3 bases from V and 7 bases from J, with 12 bases in between. This CDR3 has 13 amino acids. Germline V lookup: CDR1 SGHTA, CDR2 FQGNSA. The CDR3 region has the DNA TGTGCCAGCAGCTTGGGGGGATTGACGACCCAGTACTTC. Protein: CASSLGGLTTQYF.

This clonotype was recorded a few times. The J gene is TRBJ1-2, the V gene TRBV5-1, with D unclear. Trimming took 5 bases from V and 2 from J, leaving 7 bases between them. The CDR3 has 12 amino acids. Germline V gene lookup returns CDR1 SGHRS and CDR2 YFSETQ. The CDR3 loop is CASSRENYGYTF. The CDR3 DNA reads as TGCGCCAGCAGTCGGGAGAACTATGGCTACACCTTC.

In its sample, this clonotype was seen many times. The chain links TRBV5-1 to TRBJ1-4; a possible D gene is TRBD1 (5 bases). CDR1 and CDR2 from the germline V gene are SGHRS and YFSETQ. Trimming shortened V by 0 bases and J by 5 bases, and 8 bases separated the two germline ends. The CDR3 sequence is 14 residues long. CDR3 amino acids: CASSLGQPNEKLFF. CDR3 DNA: TGCGCCAGCAGCTTGGGACAGCCAAATGAAAAACTGTTTTTT.

The chain combines TRBV3-1 with TRBJ2-7; D is ambiguous. CDR3 length: 15 residues. V was pared by 4 bases and J by 2 bases, with 15 bases between. Germline lookup yields CDR1 LGHDT and CDR2 YNNKEL (reference sequence). The chain's CDR3 is CASSPLGFVPYEQYF. In DNA, the CDR3 is TGTGCCAGCAGCCCCCTCGGGTTCGTTCCCTACGAGCAGTACTTC.

This clonotype came up a few times. V usage is TRBV20-1 and J usage is TRBJ1-2; TRBD1 is a possible D gene (6 bases). Trimming stripped 5 bases from V and 4 bases from J, with 20 bases between. The CDR3 contains 15 residues. Germline V CDR1 and CDR2: DFQATT, SNEGSKA (reference sequence). The CDR3 reads CSAQPQQGRSYGYTF. The CDR3 nucleotides are TGCAGTGCTCAGCCCCAGCAGGGGAGGTCCTATGGCTACACCTTC.

This clonotype was seen repeatedly, ten times or more. The chain joins TRBV12-3 or TRBV12-4 to TRBJ1-2; 8 nucleotides align to TRBD1. This CDR3 has 16 amino acids. V lost 2 bases and J lost 0; bases outside the gene matches: 5. The CDR3 loop reads CASSLTGGVANYGYTF. The CDR3 DNA reads TGTGCCAGCAGTTTAACAGGGGGAGTAGCTAACTATGGCTACACCTTC.

This clonotype showed up many times. The rearrangement joins TRBV6-2 or TRBV6-3 to TRBJ2-3, with D possibly TRBD1 on 6 matching bases. Germline V CDR1 and CDR2: MNHEY, SVGEGT. CDR3 length equals 15 residues. V lost 7 bases and J lost 3, with 17 bases in between. The CDR3 coding sequence is TGTGCCAGCACCACGCGACAGGAGATTACAGATACGCAGTATTTT. Its protein product is CASTTRQEITDTQYF.

There are a few counts of this clonotype. The chain has TRBV5-1 and TRBJ1-3, with a weak D call TRBD1 (5 bases). V was trimmed by 0 bases and J by 1 base, leaving 11 bases between them. The CDR3 extends over 16 amino acids. Germline V gives CDR1 SGHRS, CDR2 YFSETQ. CDR3 DNA sequence: TGCGCCAGCAGCTTGGAAGCCCAGGGATCTGGAAACACCATATATTTT. Translating gives CASSLEAQGSGNTIYF.

This clonotype was observed a few times. The CDR3, as DNA: TGTACCTTCAGTTTGCGGTATTGGCAGTCAAGCTCTGGAAACACCATATATTTT. As protein: CTFSLRYWQSSSGNTIYF. The V gene is TRBV3-1, the J gene TRBJ1-3; D is undetermined. The CDR3 is 18 amino acids. Germline CDR1 and CDR2: LGHDT and YNNKEL (reference sequence). The variable domain in full, completed from reference TRBV3-1 and TRBJ1-3, reads DTAVSQTPKYLVTQMGNDKSIKCEQNLGHDTMYWYKQDSKKFLKIMFSYNNKELIINETVPNRFSPKSPDKAHLNLHINSLELGDSAVYFCTFSLRYWQSSSGNTIYFGEGSWLTVV.

This clonotype was counted ten times or more. The chain has TRBV6-5 and TRBJ2-1; D gene uncertain. V lost 4 bases to trimming and J lost 0 bases, with 7 bases between them. Germline loops: CDR1 MNHEY, CDR2 SVGAGI. The CDR3 has 14 amino acids. The CDR3 protein is CASSLYSSYNEQFF. The CDR3 DNA follows: TGTGCCAGCAGTTTATATAGCTCCTACAATGAGCAGTTCTTC.

The chain uses TRBV20-1 and TRBJ1-5, with D possibly matching TRBD1 (5 bases). The V gene's germline CDR1 is DFQATT and CDR2 SNEGSKA (reference sequence). The V and J ends lost 4 bases and 5 bases respectively, with 12 bases between them. This CDR3 comprises 13 residues. DNA of the CDR3: TGCAGTGCTATCCCCAGGGACCATCAGCCCCAGCATTTT. Its translation is CSAIPRDHQPQHF.

In regard to this clonotype: An end of the junction does not agree with germline; a read error may underlie this. This chain joins TRBV3-1 and TRBJ2-1, with 9 bases matching TRBD2. Per germline, CDR1 LGHDT and CDR2 YNNKEL (reference sequence). This CDR3 is 15 amino acids long. The CDR3 sequence is CATSQEPSGASEQFF. The CDR3 bases are TGTGCCACCAGCCAAGAGCCTAGCGGGGCTTCTGAGCAGTTCTTC.